This T cell receptor (beta chain) is from a study of T cells in Graves' hyperthyroidism and ophthalmopathy. Study findings and constraints: Model output signaled ophthalmopathy a median around 6.9 months ahead of onset.

RNA transcripts gave rise to amplified TCR beta CDR3 regions. With the HTBI primer set, the TCR CDR3 went through a first round of RT-PCR. TCRdb reanalysed the multiplex PCR reads using MiXCR and keeps one entry per CDR3 protein. The sample lists approximately 260,000 distinct CDR3 sequences; around 15% were seen once. This clonotype was counted many times. What it binds is not known. Trimming shortened V by 2 bases and J by 2 bases, and 7 bases separated the two germline ends. This CDR3 has 13 amino acids. Germline V gene sequence: CDR1 SEHNR, CDR2 FQNEAQ (reference sequence). The chain joins TRBV7-9 to TRBJ2-7; D is possibly TRBD1 (5 bases). Sequenced material: blood. The sequence derives from a woman aged 50 to 65 with Graves' hyperthyroidism that later progressed to Graves' ophthalmopathy. The CDR3 sequence is CASSLPTAYEQYF. CDR3 coding DNA: TGTGCCAGCAGCTTACCGACAGCCTACGAGCAGTACTTC.